This T cell receptor (beta chain) appears in the sequencing data of a study of blood T cell repertoires in COVID-19. One Seattle source followed patients from active infection through their disease course. This CDR3 has 16 amino acids. Germline CDR1 and CDR2: SGHTA and FQGNSA. The V segment lost 0 bases and the J segment 0 bases; nucleotides outside the gene matches: 3. The table came from immunoSEQ multiplex PCR; TCRdb's copy has only in-frame clones and leaves some out. The sample carries 400,000 to 450,000 clones, about 88% recorded once. Sequencing input: peripheral blood. The source is a woman between 40 and 50 years old with COVID-19, enrolled during active disease. V gene TRBV7-2 combines with J gene TRBJ2-3; 7 bases match TRBD2. The CDR3 loop is CASSLAGGLSTDTQYF. The DNA for the CDR3 is TGTGCCAGCAGCTTAGCTGGGGGACTAAGCACAGATACGCAGTATTTT.